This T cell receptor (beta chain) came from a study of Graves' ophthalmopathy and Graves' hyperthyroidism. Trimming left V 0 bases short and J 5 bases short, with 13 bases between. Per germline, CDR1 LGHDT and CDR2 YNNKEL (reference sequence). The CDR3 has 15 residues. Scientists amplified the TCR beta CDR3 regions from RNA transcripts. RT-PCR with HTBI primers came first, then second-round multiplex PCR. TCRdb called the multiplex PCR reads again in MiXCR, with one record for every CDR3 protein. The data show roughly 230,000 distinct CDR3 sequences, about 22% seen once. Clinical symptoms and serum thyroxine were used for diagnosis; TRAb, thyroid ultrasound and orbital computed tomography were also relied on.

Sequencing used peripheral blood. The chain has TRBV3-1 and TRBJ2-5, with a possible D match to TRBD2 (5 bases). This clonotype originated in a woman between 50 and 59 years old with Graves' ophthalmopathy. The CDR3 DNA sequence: TGTGCCAGCAGCCAAGATCGGGGATTAGGGGAGACCCAGTACTTC. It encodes CASSQDRGLGETQYF.